These T cell receptor beta chains were read from a single sample in a study of OX40 agonist ivuxolimab in advanced cancers. TCRdb's copy holds only in-frame clones and misses some; the assay was immunoSEQ multiplex PCR. The sample lists some 50,000 clones; over 75% were seen once. Specimen: CD4+ or CD8+ T cells sorted from blood, collected in a trial of the OX40 agonist ivuxolimab. The origin of the receptors is an adult with an advanced solid tumor such as melanoma, head and neck, liver or kidney cancer. The CDR3 runs from the conserved cysteine through the conserved F or W. The D gene is left open where the match is weak. Rows may omit the clone size; those that give it use once, few, many or a size class.

clone_size | d_call | j_call | v_call | cdr3_aa | cdr3_nt
NA | TRBD2 | TRBJ2-5 | TRBV5-1 | CASSQLAGGETQYF | TGCGCCAGCAGCCAACTAGCGGGGGGGGAGACCCAGTACTTC
NA | TRBD2 | TRBJ2-3 | TRBV10-3 | CAIRKPGTSGSDTQYF | TGTGCCATCAGAAAGCCAGGGACTAGCGGCTCAGATACGCAGTATTTT
few | NA | TRBJ1-2 | TRBV28 | CASTLGGGAVYGYTF | TGTGCCAGCACCCTGGGAGGGGGGGCGGTCTATGGCTACACCTTC
NA | TRBD2 | TRBJ2-7 | TRBV5-6 | CASTAGGRFYEQYF | TGTGCCAGCACCGCGGGGGGCCGGTTTTACGAGCAGTACTTC
NA | TRBD1 | TRBJ1-1 | TRBV5-4 | CASSWTGRMVTEAFF | TGTGCCAGCAGCTGGACAGGGAGGATGGTCACTGAAGCTTTCTTT
NA | NA | TRBJ2-2 | TRBV7-9 | CASSLSTGEVRTGELFF | TGTGCCAGCAGCTTATCGACGGGGGAGGTACGCACCGGGGAGCTGTTTTTT
NA | NA | TRBJ1-1 | TRBV30 | CAWSYRTEAFF | TGTGCCTGGAGTTATCGCACTGAAGCTTTCTTT
NA | TRBD2 | TRBJ2-5 | TRBV11-3 | CASSPWISGRLDQETQYF | TGTGCCAGCAGCCCGTGGATTAGCGGGAGACTGGACCAAGAGACCCAGTACTTC
NA | TRBD1 | TRBJ2-7 | TRBV5-4 | CASSSQGAYEQYF | TGTGCCAGCAGCTCGCAGGGGGCCTACGAGCAGTACTTC
NA | NA | TRBJ2-1 | TRBV5-1 | CASSADGVSYNEQFF | TGCGCCAGCAGCGCGGACGGGGTCTCCTACAATGAGCAGTTCTTC
NA | NA | TRBJ2-2 | TRBV5-1 | CASSKDGRGNTGELFF | TGCGCCAGCAGCAAGGACGGACGGGGAAACACCGGGGAGCTGTTTTTT
NA | NA | TRBJ2-3 | TRBV20-1 | CSALDWPTQYF | TGCAGTGCTTTGGACTGGCCGACGCAGTATTTT
NA | NA | TRBJ1-1 | TRBV7-3 | CASSDQWNTEAFF | TGTGCCAGCAGCGACCAATGGAACACTGAAGCTTTCTTT
NA | NA | TRBJ1-6 | TRBV28 | CASSAPRGPLNSPLHF | TGTGCCAGCAGTGCCCCTCGGGGGCCCCTCAATTCACCCCTCCACTTT
NA | NA | TRBJ2-5 | TRBV5-4 | CASSLDYHPGETQYF | TGTGCCAGCAGCTTGGACTACCACCCCGGTGAGACCCAGTACTTC
NA | TRBD1 | TRBJ1-2 | TRBV5-6 | CASSDRTGRGYTF | TGTGCCAGCAGCGACCGGACAGGACGGGGCTACACCTTC
NA | NA | TRBJ2-7 | TRBV6-1 | CASSEVGQYF | TGTGCCAGCAGTGAAGTGGGTCAGTACTTC
NA | NA | TRBJ1-1 | TRBV19 | CASSSRQADEAFF | TGTGCCAGTAGTTCCAGGCAGGCGGATGAAGCTTTCTTT
NA | NA | TRBJ2-5 | TRBV5-1 | CASSLDSRTVQETQYF | TGCGCCAGCAGCTTGGATTCTAGGACCGTTCAAGAGACCCAGTACTTC
NA | NA | TRBJ1-5 | TRBV5-8 | CASSSRTVGGTQHF | TGTGCCAGCAGCTCCCGGACAGTCGGGGGTACCCAGCATTTT
NA | NA | TRBJ2-5 | TRBV9 | CASSVMDGTGETQYF | TGTGCCAGCAGCGTAATGGACGGGACGGGTGAGACCCAGTACTTC
NA | NA | TRBJ2-3 | TRBV5-1 | CASSSSGLSTDTQYF | TGCGCCAGCAGCTCCTCCGGGTTAAGCACAGATACGCAGTATTTT
NA | NA | TRBJ2-2 | TRBV5-1 | CASSSAVGNTGELFF | TGCGCCAGCAGCTCGGCGGTGGGAAACACCGGGGAGCTGTTTTTT
NA | NA | TRBJ2-3 | TRBV2 | CASSDRTSTDTQYF | TGTGCCAGCAGTGACAGGACTTCCACAGATACGCAGTATTTT
once | NA | TRBJ2-3 | TRBV28 | CASRDHLDTQYF | TGTGCCAGCCGGGACCACTTGGATACGCAGTATTTT
few | TRBD1 | TRBJ1-2 | TRBV5-5 | CASSPNGVTGRRYGYTF | TGTGCCAGCAGCCCAAATGGAGTGACAGGGAGGCGCTATGGCTACACCTTC
NA | TRBD2 | TRBJ2-1 | TRBV14 | CASSPRPGGRPLDNEQFF | TGTGCCAGCAGCCCTAGGCCGGGGGGGCGACCTTTAGACAATGAGCAGTTCTTC